Listed below are T cell receptor beta chains from one sample, sequenced in a study of CD8 T cells in Susac syndrome. TCRdb recomputed calls from the immunoSEQ multiplex PCR reads with MiXCR, one row per CDR3 protein. The data show hundreds of thousands of distinct CDR3 sequences, with around 83% seen just once and approximately 0.11% held by the top ten. Sequencing was done on a sample of CD8+ T cells from PBMCs. All receptors derive from a human donor with multiple sclerosis. CDR3s include the opening cysteine and the closing phenylalanine or tryptophan. A D gene is named only where the DNA matches it firmly. Only some rows state a clone size, as once, few, many or a class for expanded clones.

v_gene	abundance	d_gene	j_gene	CDR3aa	CDR3nt
TRBV6-1	-	-	TRBJ2-7	CASSGPGTADYEQYF	TGTGCCAGCAGTGGACCCGGAACAGCGGACTACGAGCAGTACTTC
TRBV7-9	few	TRBD1	TRBJ2-5	CASSSDREWETQYF	TGTGCCAGCAGCTCGGACAGGGAATGGGAGACCCAGTACTTC
TRBV7-9	few	TRBD2	TRBJ2-1	CASSLAGEGNEQFF	TGTGCCAGCAGCCTAGCGGGAGAGGGCAATGAGCAGTTCTTC
TRBV12-3/TRBV12-4	few	-	TRBJ1-1	CASNAGLGTEAFF	TGTGCCAGCAATGCAGGGTTGGGCACTGAAGCTTTCTTT
TRBV29-1	-	TRBD1	TRBJ2-6	CSVEDWDRESESSGANVLTF	TGCAGCGTTGAAGATTGGGACAGAGAATCGGAAAGCTCTGGGGCCAACGTCCTGACTTTC
TRBV27	-	-	TRBJ2-1	CANSSRGESSYNEQFF	TGTGCCAACTCCTCCCGCGGGGAAAGCTCCTACAATGAGCAGTTCTTC
TRBV10-3	-	-	TRBJ2-5	CAISADFREQETQYF	TGTGCCATCAGTGCGGATTTTCGAGAGCAAGAGACCCAGTACTTC
TRBV6-1	once	-	TRBJ2-1	CASHPPDFYNEQFF	TGTGCCAGCCATCCCCCGGACTTTTACAATGAGCAGTTCTTC
TRBV6-6	-	TRBD2	TRBJ2-1	CASSQGLAGNNEQFF	TGTGCCAGCAGTCAGGGACTAGCGGGAAACAATGAGCAGTTCTTC
TRBV5-1	-	-	TRBJ1-1	CASSLATGKGEAFF	TGCGCCAGCAGCTTGGCCACAGGGAAGGGTGAAGCTTTCTTT
TRBV7-9	-	-	TRBJ2-5	CASSPRGAEETQYF	TGTGCCAGCAGCCCCCGGGGGGCCGAAGAGACCCAGTACTTC
TRBV6-1	-	-	TRBJ2-7	CASRRPSDKPGHEQYF	TGTGCCAGCAGACGGCCCTCAGACAAGCCTGGCCACGAGCAGTACTTC
TRBV5-1	-	-	TRBJ2-5	CASSLEGLLGMQETQYF	TGCGCCAGCAGCTTGGAGGGACTCCTCGGAATGCAAGAGACCCAGTACTTC
TRBV30	few	-	TRBJ2-6	CASSGANVLTF	TGTGCCTCCTCTGGGGCCAACGTCCTGACTTTC
TRBV25-1	-	-	TRBJ2-3	CASTPRDRPGKGDTQYF	TGTGCCAGCACCCCCCGGGATCGCCCTGGTAAGGGAGATACGCAGTATTTT
TRBV7-9	-	-	TRBJ2-1	CASSLVRVEDNEQFF	TGTGCCAGCAGCTTAGTGCGGGTCGAGGACAATGAGCAGTTCTTC
TRBV19	-	-	TRBJ2-7	CASNAAATYEQYF	TGTGCCAGTAACGCGGCCGCGACCTACGAGCAGTACTTC
TRBV4-1	-	-	TRBJ2-7	CASSQSWENSYEQYF	TGCGCCAGCAGCCAATCGTGGGAAAACTCCTACGAGCAGTACTTC
TRBV20-1	-	-	TRBJ2-1	CSAARRGTSDPYNEQFF	TGCAGTGCTGCCCGAAGGGGGACCTCGGACCCCTACAATGAGCAGTTCTTC
TRBV5-1	-	-	TRBJ1-4	CASSGLQPGEKLFF	TGCGCCAGCAGTGGCTTACAGCCCGGAGAAAAACTGTTTTTT
TRBV11-2	-	-	TRBJ2-3	CASSLEYTEKYF	TGTGCCAGCAGCTTAGAGTATACGGAGAAGTATTTT
TRBV28	-	TRBD2	TRBJ2-3	CASSTPGREGLNTQYF	TGTGCCAGCAGCACCCCTGGGCGGGAGGGCCTGAATACGCAGTATTTT
TRBV5-4	-	TRBD2	TRBJ2-1	CASSSTSRAYNEQFF	TGTGCCAGCAGCTCGACTAGCCGGGCCTACAATGAGCAGTTCTTC
TRBV27	-	-	TRBJ1-2	CASSPLLGVDGYGYTF	TGTGCCAGCAGTCCGCTGTTAGGGGTTGATGGCTATGGCTACACCTTC
TRBV5-1	-	TRBD2	TRBJ2-3	CASSLFLAGAEDADTQYF	TGCGCCAGCAGCTTGTTTTTAGCGGGAGCCGAGGATGCAGATACGCAGTATTTT
TRBV15	-	-	TRBJ1-1	CATGEGMKNTEAFF	TGTGCCACCGGGGAGGGCATGAAGAACACTGAAGCTTTCTTT
TRBV4-1	-	-	TRBJ1-4	CASSQAAIGGEKLFF	TGCGCCAGCAGCCAAGCAGCGATCGGAGGAGAAAAACTGTTTTTT
TRBV20-1	once	TRBD1	TRBJ2-3	CSARLTGEGTDTQYF	TGCAGTGCTAGATTGACAGGGGAGGGCACAGATACGCAGTATTTT
TRBV6-4	-	-	TRBJ2-2	CASTQDSGSGSGELFF	TGTGCCAGCACCCAGGACTCTGGATCTGGATCCGGGGAGCTGTTTTTT
TRBV27	-	-	TRBJ2-1	CASSLSGQPNNEQFF	TGTGCCAGCAGTTTATCTGGCCAGCCGAACAATGAGCAGTTCTTC
TRBV28	-	-	TRBJ1-2	CASSLLRVYF	TGTGCCAGCAGTCTGCTGCGGGTCTACTTC